A single sample gave rise to the 8 T cell receptor beta chains below, sequenced in a study of CD4 and CD8 cells across lung adenocarcinoma regions. TCRdb fed the PCR reads into MiXCR, producing one record per CDR3 protein. The sample includes about 10,000 distinct CDR3 sequences, 35% to 50% of them seen just once. Sequencing was carried out using CD4+ T cells from the margin of a lung tumor. The receptors were gathered from a female donor with lung adenocarcinoma. The CD4 and CD8 labels of this study may be unreliable.

This clonotype came up once. This rearrangement joins TRBV6-2 or TRBV6-3 to TRBJ2-6; D unclear. There are 17 residues in the CDR3. In germline, CDR1 is MNHEY, CDR2 SVGEGT. Trimming took 4 bases from V and 2 from J, leaving 15 bases between them. This chain's CDR3 is CASSSTAGWTGANVLTF. The CDR3 nucleotides are TGTGCCAGCAGTTCGACCGCCGGCTGGACTGGGGCCAACGTCCTGACTTTC.

The genes are TRBV27 and TRBJ1-2, with 8 bases lining up with TRBD1. With V trimmed by 3 bases and J by 2 bases, 5 bases remained unmatched. This CDR3 comprises 15 residues. Germline V gene data show CDR1 as MNHEY and CDR2 as SMNVEV (reference sequence). The CDR3 DNA follows: TGTGCCAGCAGTTTCGGACAGGGCAAAAACTATGGCTACACCTTC. This translates into CASSFGQGKNYGYTF.

This clonotype appeared once. The chain has TRBV27 and TRBJ2-1, with 7 bases fitting TRBD1. Germline lookup yields CDR1 MNHEY and CDR2 SMNVEV (reference sequence). V shed 7 bases, J shed 10 bases, and the junction held 7 bases outside the gene matches. This CDR3 has 12 residues. The DNA of the CDR3 is TGTGCCAGCACAGGGACAGTTGGAGAGCAGTTCTTC. Its protein product is CASTGTVGEQFF.

This chain links TRBV12-3 or TRBV12-4 with TRBJ2-3, with 7 bases fitting TRBD1. The junction had 7 bases not matched to a gene; V was cut back by 5 bases and J by 2 bases. The CDR3 loop spans 15 amino acids. In DNA form, the CDR3 reads TGTGCCAGCAGTCACCGGGACAGAGACACAGATACGCAGTATTTT. This codes for CASSHRDRDTDTQYF.

With respect to this clonotype: Compared with germline, one end of the junction differs, possibly owing to a read error. The V call is TRBV27, the J call TRBJ2-1; possible D gene TRBD2, 5 bases. Germline V gene sequence: CDR1 MNHEY, CDR2 SMNVEV (reference sequence). There are 14 residues in the CDR3. For the CDR3, the DNA is TGTGCCAGCAGTCGGCTGACGAACTCCGGGGAGCAGTTTTTC. Encoded protein: CASSRLTNSGEQFF.

Relative to its sample, this clonotype is medium-sized. The chain is built from TRBV27 and TRBJ2-5; no clear D gene. V gave up 2 bases and J gave up 1 base, with 8 bases separating them. Germline V gives CDR1 MNHEY, CDR2 SMNVEV (reference sequence). CDR3 size: 14 residues. In DNA, the CDR3 is TGTGCCAGCAGTTTACGGTGGGGCCAAGAGACCCAGTACTTC. Translating it yields CASSLRWGQETQYF.

The chain is built from TRBV25-1 and TRBJ2-1, with 8 bases identical to TRBD2. CDR1 is MGHDK, CDR2 SYGVNS, per germline. The trim removed 6 bases at V and 6 bases at J, leaving 10 bases unmatched. This CDR3 has 15 residues. The CDR3 is CASRGETSEGNEQFF. The CDR3 nucleotides are TGTGCCAGCAGAGGGGAGACTAGCGAGGGCAATGAGCAGTTCTTC.

The chain uses TRBV10-3 and TRBJ2-4; D possibly uses TRBD1 or TRBD2 (5 bases each). CDR1 ENHRY and CDR2 SYGVKD come from the germline V gene. V was shortened by 10 bases and J by 12 bases, with 22 bases between the two germline ends. CDR3 length: 13 amino acids. CDR3 coding DNA: TGTGCCACGGGGCTGAGAGGCCAAGACACTCAGTACTTC. Translation gives CATGLRGQDTQYF.